The 10 T cell receptor beta chains given below trace back to one sample, sequenced in a study of patients and donors after allogeneic stem cell transplantation. MiXCR, applied by TCRdb to the RT-PCR reads, yields one record per CDR3 protein. The sample holds 110,000 or so distinct CDR3 sequences, around 33% seen once. The material sequenced was blood, either unsorted or a sorted T cell fraction (not recorded which). These receptors came from a human donor who was either an allogeneic HSCT recipient or a stem cell or donor lymphocyte infusion donor (not recorded which). It is not recorded whose cells these are; they may come from a transplant donor.

This chain joins TRBV28 and TRBJ1-5; D is unclear. The V gene lost 0 bases and the J gene lost 5 bases, with 11 bases spanning the gap. Germline-derived CDR1 and CDR2 are MDHEN and SYDVKM. The CDR3 is made up of 15 amino acids. The CDR3, as DNA: TGTGCCAGCAGTTTATGGGGAACAGCTCATCAGCCCCAGCATTTT. Translating gives CASSLWGTAHQPQHF.

The chain combines TRBV29-1 with TRBJ2-3, with 12 bases that match TRBD2. The V gene end was trimmed by 5 bases and the J gene end by 7 bases; junction bases not matched to a gene: 1. The CDR3 covers 12 residues. Germline-derived CDR1 and CDR2 are SQVTM and ANQGSEA. DNA of the CDR3: TGCAGCGTTACTAGCGGGAGGCATACGCAGTATTTT. As protein: CSVTSGRHTQYF.

J is TRBJ2-3 and V is TRBV5-8; 11 nucleotides line up with TRBD1. J was trimmed by 5 bases and V by 4 bases; bases with no gene match: 9. Germline values: CDR1 SGHTS, CDR2 YDEGEE. The CDR3 totals 16 residues. The CDR3 loop is CASSLKGDRGIDTQYF. The CDR3 DNA sequence: TGTGCCAGCAGCCTGAAGGGGGACAGGGGGATAGATACGCAGTATTTT.

This clonotype has just a few counts. The gene calls are TRBV12-3 or TRBV12-4 and TRBJ1-2; TRBD1 matches 10 bases. V was clipped by 5 bases and J by 7 bases; unmatched bases: 10. This CDR3 comprises 15 residues. This CDR3 is CASSGPGQGLLGYTF. CDR3 nucleotides: TGTGCCAGCAGTGGACCGGGACAGGGGTTGCTTGGCTACACCTTC.

The chain has TRBV24-1 and TRBJ2-1, with 11 positions matching TRBD2. CDR1 and CDR2 from the germline V gene are KGHDR and SFDVKD. V dropped 4 bases and J dropped 0; count of bases not matched to a gene: 10. CDR3 length: 19 residues. The DNA for the CDR3 is TGTGCCACCAGTGACAATAGAGGACTAGCGGGTATCTCCTACAATGAGCAGTTCTTC. Its translation is CATSDNRGLAGISYNEQFF.

The chain has TRBV10-3 and TRBJ2-7; 9 bases line up with TRBD2. In germline, CDR1 is ENHRY, CDR2 SYGVKD. The CDR3 runs 17 residues. The V and J ends lost 6 bases and 1 base, in that order; junction bases with no gene match: 13. CDR3 DNA: TGTGCCATCAGCCCGGGACTAGCTTGGGGGGGGTCCTACGAGCAGTACTTC. It translates to CAISPGLAWGGSYEQYF.

The V gene is TRBV7-9, the J gene TRBJ1-2; D gene uncertain. Trimming left V 9 bases short and J 2 bases short, with 10 bases between. This CDR3 comprises 12 residues. Germline V gene lookup returns CDR1 SEHNR and CDR2 FQNEAQ (reference sequence). The DNA for the CDR3 is TGTGCCAGGGCGGAGATAAACTATGGCTACACCTTC. This codes for CARAEINYGYTF.

On this clonotype: A junction end diverges from the germline sequence, so it may reflect a read error. The rearrangement links TRBV7-9 to TRBJ1-2; D unclear. CDR1 is SEHNR, CDR2 FQNEAQ, per germline (reference sequence). CDR3 length: 12 residues. The CDR3 region has the DNA TGTGCCAGCACCGAGAACGGCTATGGCTACGCCTTC. Its protein is CASTENGYGYAF.

A few counts support this clonotype. V is TRBV3-1 and J is TRBJ1-4, with 8 bases lining up with TRBD1. Per the germline V gene, CDR1 is LGHDT and CDR2 is YNNKEL (reference sequence). The CDR3 totals 15 residues. The V and J ends lost 4 bases and 8 bases, in that order; junction bases with no gene match: 9. CDR3 coding DNA: TGTGCCAGCAGCCCGAACGGACAGGGACGAGAAAAACTGTTTTTT. Translating gives CASSPNGQGREKLFF.

This clonotype has a handful of counts. This chain uses TRBV12-3 or TRBV12-4 with TRBJ1-4, with no clear D. The CDR3 spans 12 residues. V was trimmed by 2 bases and J by 13 bases, leaving 11 bases between them. The CDR3 bases are TGTGCCAGCAGTTTACTTGGGATCGGACTGTTTTTT. It encodes CASSLLGIGLFF.